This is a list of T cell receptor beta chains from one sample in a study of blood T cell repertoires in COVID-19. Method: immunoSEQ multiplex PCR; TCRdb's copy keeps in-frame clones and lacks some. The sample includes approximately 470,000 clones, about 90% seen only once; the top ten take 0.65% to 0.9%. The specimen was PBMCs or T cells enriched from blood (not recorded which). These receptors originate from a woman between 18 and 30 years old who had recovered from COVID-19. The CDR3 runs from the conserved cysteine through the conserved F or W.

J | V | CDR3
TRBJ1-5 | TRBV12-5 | CASGLTGKGYQPQHF
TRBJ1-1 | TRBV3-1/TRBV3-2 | CASSQDWGGGRTEAFF
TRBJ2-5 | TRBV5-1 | CASSPRLAGPEETQYF
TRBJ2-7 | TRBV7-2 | CASSLGGSPYEQYF
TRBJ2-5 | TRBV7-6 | CASSPSRETQYF
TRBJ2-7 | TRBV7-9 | CASSLGAYEQYF
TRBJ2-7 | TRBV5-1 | CASSHFRDRAYEQYF
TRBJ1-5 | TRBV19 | CASSTTGVEGQPQHF
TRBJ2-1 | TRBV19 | CASRTTSGGSYNEQFF
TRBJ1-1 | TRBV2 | CASRDRTGYTEAFF
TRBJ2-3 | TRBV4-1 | CASSRMFGGGSTDTQYF
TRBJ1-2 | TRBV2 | CASSLGTGYGYTF
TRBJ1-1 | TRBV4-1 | CASSRLIVAGLLNTEAFF
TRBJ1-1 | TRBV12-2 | CASRLEGQGGTEAFF
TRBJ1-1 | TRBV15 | CATTESVDTEAFF
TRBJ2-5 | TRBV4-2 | CASSQTSGVGETQYF
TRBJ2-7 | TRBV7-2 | CASSHRGYEQYF
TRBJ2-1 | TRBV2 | CASQLSGGAYNEQFF
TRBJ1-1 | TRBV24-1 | CATSDPRTGPEAFF
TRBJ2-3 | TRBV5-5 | CASSSLPGLAGRTDTQYF
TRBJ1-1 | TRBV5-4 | CASSLVGVGLNTEAFF
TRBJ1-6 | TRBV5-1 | CASSVSPRSGQGGSPLHF
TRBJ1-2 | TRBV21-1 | CASSLSPGQGIYGYTF